This TCR beta chain was profiled in a study of blood T cell repertoires in COVID-19 (TCRdb year 2020). Background for the entire study: Samples from collaborators originated in the United States, Italy and Spain and spanned both the acute and convalescent phases of COVID-19. The samples were drawn from the first 160 participants of the ongoing ImmuneRACE study and from over a thousand subjects provided by 6 global collaborators. The repertoires were made available in a free public database intended to serve as a resource for research on the immune response to SARS-CoV-2. The dataset comprised deeply sampled blood TCRbeta repertoires from subjects exposed to, actively infected with, or recovered from COVID-19. A de-identified subject ID, COVID-19 status, age in years and sex were almost always included in the sample metadata. The prospective study material was composed of cDNA or gDNA derived from T cells, B-cell-depleted T cells, or PBMCs. HLA class I and class II types, where available, came from metadata supplied by the sample provider rather than from assay-based typing. The research as a whole found: How much clinical and demographic metadata was included differed by source and by participant, and the metadata was provided uncurated.

Whole blood was collected in K2EDTA tubes by collaborating institutions according to the institutions' own protocols. For TCRbeta analysis, collaborators shipped samples as frozen whole blood, isolated PBMCs, or DNA extracted from either of those sample types. Notes on this clone: Its antigen has not been determined. No clone much larger than this one lies a single base away; base qualities are absent.

In the germline V gene, CDR1 corresponds to SNHLY and CDR2 to FYNNEI. Here V drops 3 bases and J drops 6 bases, and the junction holds 16 bases not matched to any gene. The CDR3 numbers 18 residues from cysteine through phenylalanine. Only the CDR3 portion is preserved as DNA: 54 bases, with reading frame beginning at the first base. TCRbeta CDR3 regions were amplified from genomic DNA by means of the immunoSEQ Assay, a bias-controlled multiplex PCR. On the authors' methods: Nucleated cell counts per sample were estimated from amplification of reference gene primers within the assay. To quantify the absolute abundance of each unique TCRbeta CDR3 rearrangement, sequence reads were collapsed and filtered. For each sample, productive Simpson clonality was calculated as the square root of Simpson's diversity index over productive rearrangements. Here the immuneACCESS table is served through TCRdb, limited to in-frame sequences with V and J called. Missing clones are a known gap in these copies; in checked studies unresolved V genes cover under half, and the rest lacks a known reason. The V and J calls and the clone size are those of that table, but D and trimming were determined from the DNA. The sample records 200,000 to 300,000 clones, 80% to 85% of which are singletons. The ten biggest clones cover 4.2% of the sample.

Here the chain combines TRBV2 and TRBJ2-3; 9 bases in the middle match TRBD2. The sequence was obtained from a man aged 55 to 69 with acute or convalescent COVID-19. The sample comprised peripheral blood. The CDR3 region: CASSELGAGGRVLDTQYF. At the DNA level, the sequence is TGTGCCAGCAGTGAGCTCGGAGCGGGAGGCCGGGTTCTGGATACGCAGTATTTT.